This T cell receptor beta chain was recovered during a study of blood T cell repertoires in COVID-19. Whole-study context: T cells, B-cell-depleted T cells, or PBMCs supplied cDNA or gDNA.

Original data processing: Nucleated cell counts were estimated from reference gene primer amplification. Assay used: immunoSEQ multiplex PCR; TCRdb lists only in-frame clones, some missing. The DNA was the basis for D and trimming; V, J and clone size are from that table. The sample yields roughly 150,000 clones, approximately 90% seen once. The germline V and J ends were trimmed by 11 bases and 2 bases, with 4 bases remaining between them. The CDR3 spans 9 residues. Germline CDR1 reads MRHNA; CDR2 reads SNTAGT. The sequenced material came from peripheral blood. This sequence originates from a human donor in a cohort sampled during active COVID-19. The V and J genes are TRBV6-4 and TRBJ2-7; D uncertain. The CDR3 reads CAGPYEQYF. CDR3 DNA: TGTGCCGGCCCCTACGAGCAGTACTTC.